This T cell receptor (beta chain) came from a study of graft-versus-host responses after intestinal transplantation. Study information: Multivisceral, liver-intestinal, or isolated intestinal grafts were transplanted into recipients. Anti-thymocyte globulin induction was given to all recipients, followed by tacrolimus and steroids for around three years.

Study observations and caveats: Among circulating GvH clones, peak levels were associated with early post-transplant declines in HvG clones. Graft-versus-host to host-versus-graft clonal ratios in allografts were high in patients with graft-donor T cell macrochimerism.

With regard to this clone: Its antigen remains unidentified.

Per the germline V gene, CDR1 is SGDLS and CDR2 is YYNGEE. CDR3 size: 11 residues. Trimming left V 8 bases short and J 2 bases short, with 8 bases between. The assay was immunoSEQ multiplex PCR, and TCRdb's table has in-frame clones only and misses some. The repertoire consists of approximately 89,000 clones, with 92% occurring once and the leading ten covering around 0.17%. The material sequenced was unstimulated CD4+ T cells sorted from spleen or lymph node cells, taken before intestinal transplant. The V and J genes are TRBV9 and TRBJ2-7, with a tentative D call TRBD1 (5 bases). This clonotype originated in a human donor who received an intestinal transplant. CDR3 bases: TGTGCCAGACGACAGCCCTACGAGCAGTACTTC. This encodes CARRQPYEQYF.